Many counts were recorded for the clone carrying this T cell receptor (beta chain). The antigen remains unidentified. The data belong to a study of CD8 T cells in ankylosing spondylitis. Study-wide findings and caveats: Ankylosing spondylitis blood seemed to carry a telltale TCR beta motif made of under ten highly homologous variants. Matched synovial fluid from ankylosing spondylitis patients was reported to be enriched for disease-linked clones. Disease-linked clones had a CD8+ phenotype and relatively low frequency in peripheral blood.

MiXCR, applied by TCRdb to the 5' RACE reads, yields one record per CDR3 protein. Of around 770,000 distinct CDR3 sequences listed, 10% to 15% are singletons. V was shortened by 3 bases and J by 7 bases, with 7 bases between the two germline ends. This CDR3 spans 12 amino acids. The chain couples TRBV12-3 or TRBV12-4 to TRBJ1-5, with D possibly TRBD1 on 6 matching bases. This TCR was recovered from a male donor with ankylosing spondylitis. Sequencing was carried out using blood, either unsorted or a sorted T cell fraction (not recorded which). CDR3 residues: CASSFRGQPQHF. The CDR3 DNA reads TGTGCCAGCAGTTTCAGGGGACAGCCCCAGCATTTT.